These T cell receptor beta chains were read from a single sample in a study of blood T cell repertoires in COVID-19. This table comes from immunoSEQ multiplex PCR, and its TCRdb copy is limited to in-frame clones, with some not included. Of 70,000 or so clones listed, 65% to 85% are singletons. Sequencing was done on a sample of peripheral blood. The receptors were gathered from a man in his fifties or sixties with COVID-19, enrolled during active disease. CDR3s include the opening cysteine and the closing phenylalanine or tryptophan. D genes are given only for firm matches. Clone size is stated in some rows and not others, as once, few, many or a class when expanded.

abundance,j_gene,v_gene,d_gene,CDR3nt,CDR3aa
.,TRBJ2-3,TRBV5-1,.,TGCGCCAGCAGGTCGGAGTTCACAGATACGCAGTATTTT,CASRSEFTDTQYF
.,TRBJ1-3,TRBV4-1,TRBD1,TGCGCCAGCAGCCAACAAACAGGGGAAACGCGACACTCTGGAAACACCATATATTTT,CASSQQTGETRHSGNTIYF
.,TRBJ1-1,TRBV28,.,TGTGCCAGCAGGCGCGACAGCCGAGCTTTCTTT,CASRRDSRAFF
.,TRBJ2-1,TRBV2,TRBD1,TGTGCCAGTACAGGGGCATGGGCTAATGAGCAGTTCTTC,CASTGAWANEQFF
few,TRBJ1-4,TRBV11-2,.,TGTGCCAGCAGCTTAGGTGCAGGGACTGGGAAACTGTTTTTT,CASSLGAGTGKLFF
.,TRBJ2-2,TRBV4-1,.,TGCGCCAGCAAGATTATATGGCTAGCGAAGCAGTTCGCGAACACCGGGGAGCTGTTTTTT,CASKIIWLAKQFANTGELFF
.,TRBJ2-3,TRBV18,TRBD2,TGTGCCAGCTTCTCTAGCGGGAGAACAGATACGCAGTATTTT,CASFSSGRTDTQYF
.,TRBJ1-5,TRBV28,TRBD1,TGTGCCACCAGGACAGGGGATCAGCCCCAGCATTTT,CATRTGDQPQHF
.,TRBJ2-3,TRBV11-2,.,TGTGCCAGCAGCGCGGGGTCCCCGAGCACAGATACGCAGTATTTT,CASSAGSPSTDTQYF
.,TRBJ2-2,TRBV10-3,.,TGTGCCATCAGTGGAGTTATAGGGGAGCTGTTTTTT,CAISGVIGELFF
.,TRBJ2-5,TRBV2,.,TGTGCCAGCAACATGCCCAGTGGAGAGACCCAGTACTTC,CASNMPSGETQYF
once,TRBJ2-1,TRBV6-5,TRBD2,TGTGCCAGCAGCCAGAGACTAGCGGCATACAATGAGCAGTTCTTC,CASSQRLAAYNEQFF
.,TRBJ2-5,TRBV11-2,TRBD2,TGTGCCAGCAGCGTAGCGGGGGGCCCCTGGGAGACCCAGTACTTC,CASSVAGGPWETQYF
.,TRBJ2-7,TRBV7-9,.,TGTGCCAGCAGTCCTACAGGGAAATACGAGCAGTACTTC,CASSPTGKYEQYF
.,TRBJ2-7,TRBV3-1/TRBV3-2,.,TGTGCCAGCAGCCAAGGATTGGTCGCCGACAGAACAAGGTGGGAGCAGTACTTC,CASSQGLVADRTRWEQYF
.,TRBJ2-1,TRBV14,.,TGTGCCAGCAGCCACCTGCGTGGGGGGACCTTCAATGAGCAGTTCTTC,CASSHLRGGTFNEQFF
.,TRBJ2-1,TRBV9,.,TGTGCCAGCAGCGTAGTGGGTCTAGAATCGGATGAGCAGTTCTTC,CASSVVGLESDEQFF
few,TRBJ1-3,TRBV18,.,TGTGCCAGCTCACCGAATGGGAGGAACACCATATATTTT,CASSPNGRNTIYF
.,TRBJ2-1,TRBV19,TRBD2,TGTGCCAGTAGTATCAGTAGGGTTCGGACTAGCGGTAATGAGCAGTTCTTC,CASSISRVRTSGNEQFF
.,TRBJ2-7,TRBV27,TRBD1,TGTGCCAGCAGAGACAGGGGTTCCTACGAGCAGTACTTC,CASRDRGSYEQYF
.,TRBJ1-2,TRBV3-1/TRBV3-2,.,TGTGCCAGCAGCCAAATGTCGGGAGATCGATATGGCTACACCTTC,CASSQMSGDRYGYTF
.,TRBJ2-3,TRBV15,TRBD1,TGTGCCACCAGCAGAAAAAGGACAGGGGGCACAGATACGCAGTATTTT,CATSRKRTGGTDTQYF
.,TRBJ1-2,TRBV28,.,TGTGCCAGCGGTGGAATAAGGGCGGGATATGGCTACACCTTC,CASGGIRAGYGYTF
.,TRBJ1-5,TRBV9,.,TGTGCCAGCAGCGTCTCGGTTAATCAGCCCCAGCATTTT,CASSVSVNQPQHF
.,TRBJ2-3,TRBV30,.,TGTGCCTGGAAAGGAGCGAGGGCGCAGTATTTT,CAWKGARAQYF
.,TRBJ2-1,TRBV5-4,TRBD1,TGTGCCAGCAGCTCCGCCCCACGACAGGGGGCGAATGAGCAGTTCTTC,CASSSAPRQGANEQFF
few,TRBJ1-6,TRBV14,.,TGTGCCAGCAGCCATCGTCTTAGCTCCTATAATTCACCCCTCCACTTT,CASSHRLSSYNSPLHF
.,TRBJ1-2,TRBV4-2,TRBD1,TGTGCCAGCAGCCAAGAAGGACAGGCCGTATCTGGCTACACCTTC,CASSQEGQAVSGYTF
few,TRBJ1-1,TRBV11-2,.,TGTGCCAGCAGCTGGATGGGGGGGGAGTATAGTGCTTTCTTT,CASSWMGGEYSAFF
.,TRBJ2-2,TRBV2,.,TGTGCCAGCAGAGCCGGGACAATAAACACCGGGGAGCTGTTTTTT,CASRAGTINTGELFF
.,TRBJ1-5,TRBV6-5,TRBD1,TGTGCCAGTTGGGGCAGGGGGCTCAATCAGCCCCAGCATTTT,CASWGRGLNQPQHF
few,TRBJ1-2,TRBV5-1,.,TGCGCCAGCAGCTTGGACAGGTTGGGGTATGGCTACACCTTC,CASSLDRLGYGYTF
.,TRBJ1-6,TRBV11-2,TRBD1,TGTGCCAGCACCCCAGGGGGACAGAGATCACCCCTCCACTTT,CASTPGGQRSPLHF
.,TRBJ2-3,TRBV2,.,TGTGCCAGCAAGGCGGCCGGATGGGCAGATACGCAGTATTTT,CASKAAGWADTQYF
.,TRBJ1-1,TRBV10-2,TRBD1,TGCGCCAGTCAAGGGGCAGGGGGCACTGAAGCTTTCTTT,CASQGAGGTEAFF
few,TRBJ1-1,TRBV25-1,.,TGTGCCAGCAGTGATACTGCAGCTTTCTTT,CASSDTAAFF
.,TRBJ2-1,TRBV11-2,.,TGTGCCAGCAGCGAGAGGGGGAATGAGCAGTTCTTC,CASSERGNEQFF
few,TRBJ2-2,TRBV15,.,TGTGCCACCAGCAGAGACCGTTCCGCTCGGACCGGGGAGCTGTTTTTT,CATSRDRSARTGELFF
.,TRBJ2-1,TRBV4-1,.,TGCGCCAGCAGCCAAGATCGGGGGAACGGCTACAATGAGCAGTTCTTC,CASSQDRGNGYNEQFF
.,TRBJ2-1,TRBV5-1,TRBD2,TGCGCCAGCAGCTTGGGTCTAGCGGAAGACAATGAGCAGTTCTTC,CASSLGLAEDNEQFF
.,TRBJ2-2,TRBV7-2,TRBD2,TGTGCCAGCAGCCCACTGGGACTAGCATTCACCGGGGAGCTGTTTTTT,CASSPLGLAFTGELFF
.,TRBJ2-7,TRBV6-5,TRBD1,TGTGCCATCAACCCGGGACAGGGTGACGAGCAGTACTTC,CAINPGQGDEQYF
.,TRBJ2-7,TRBV6-5,.,TGTGCCAGCGAAGAATCAGGGTCCTCCTACGAGCAGTACTTC,CASEESGSSYEQYF
.,TRBJ2-1,TRBV11-3,.,TGTGCCAGCAGCCTTCAGAGCGAGTACAATGAGCAGTTCTTC,CASSLQSEYNEQFF
.,TRBJ2-3,TRBV5-4,.,TGTGCCAGCAGCTTGGCTCTCGTCCCCACAGATACGCAGTATTTT,CASSLALVPTDTQYF
.,TRBJ1-4,TRBV3-1/TRBV3-2,.,TGTGCCAGCAGCCACGGGGGGAGAGTGGAAAAACTGTTTTTT,CASSHGGRVEKLFF
.,TRBJ2-3,TRBV19,.,TGTGCCAGTAGTACAGAGCGGCCCACAGATACGCAGTATTTT,CASSTERPTDTQYF
.,TRBJ1-5,TRBV9,TRBD1,TGTGCCAGCAGCAGGACAGGGAGTAGCAATCAGCCCCAGCATTTT,CASSRTGSSNQPQHF
.,TRBJ2-1,TRBV6-1,TRBD1,TGTGCCAGCAGTGAGTTCGGGACAGGGAACAATGAGCAGTTCTTC,CASSEFGTGNNEQFF
.,TRBJ1-2,TRBV19,TRBD1,TGTGCCAGTAGTATCCAGGGGGGCGAGAACTATGGCTACACCTTC,CASSIQGGENYGYTF
.,TRBJ2-7,TRBV29-1,TRBD2,TGCAGCGTTAAACCCTACTTAGCGGGGGTCTTATACGAGCAGTACTTC,CSVKPYLAGVLYEQYF
.,TRBJ2-1,TRBV6-1,TRBD2,TGTGCCAGCAGTGAGAACGGGAGGGACCCTCGGTTTGAGCAGTTCTTC,CASSENGRDPRFEQFF
once,TRBJ2-3,TRBV13,.,TGTGCCAGCAGCGTTCGAGCTACCAATACGCAGTATTTT,CASSVRATNTQYF